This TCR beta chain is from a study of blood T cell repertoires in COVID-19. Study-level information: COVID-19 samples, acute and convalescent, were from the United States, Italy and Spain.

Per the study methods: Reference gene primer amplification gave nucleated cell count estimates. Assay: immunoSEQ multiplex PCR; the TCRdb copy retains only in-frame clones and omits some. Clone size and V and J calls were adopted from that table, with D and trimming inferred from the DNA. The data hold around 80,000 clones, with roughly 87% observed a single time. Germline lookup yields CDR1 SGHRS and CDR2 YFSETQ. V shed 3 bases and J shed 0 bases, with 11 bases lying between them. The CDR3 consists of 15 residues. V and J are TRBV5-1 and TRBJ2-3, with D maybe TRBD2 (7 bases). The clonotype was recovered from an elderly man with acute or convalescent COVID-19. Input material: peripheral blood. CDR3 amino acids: CASSSGGASTDTQYF. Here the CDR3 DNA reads TGCGCCAGCAGCTCGGGGGGCGCTAGCACAGATACGCAGTATTTT.